This T cell receptor (beta chain) originates from a study of T cells in Graves' hyperthyroidism and ophthalmopathy. Criteria for exclusion of patients were uncontrolled infection, other autoimmune disease, pregnancy or lactation. V lost 2 bases to trimming and J lost 6 bases, with 11 bases between them. Germline V gene lookup returns CDR1 SGHTA and CDR2 FQGNSA. The CDR3 is 14 amino acids. Researchers took RNA transcripts and amplified the TCR beta CDR3 regions from them. The HTBI primer set served for first-round RT-PCR of the TCR CDR3. TCRdb itself ran the multiplex PCR reads through MiXCR, one entry per CDR3 protein. The table shows approximately 220,000 distinct CDR3 sequences, with roughly 18% occurring only once. As regards this clonotype: Its antigen remains unknown.

Study results and caveats: Ophthalmopathy was distinguished from stable hyperthyroidism by 13 V-J signatures.

This TCR was sampled from a man aged 35-49 years with Graves' hyperthyroidism. J is TRBJ2-1 and V is TRBV7-2; a weak D match, TRBD1 (5 bases). Sequencing was carried out using blood. The CDR3 bases are TGTGCCAGCAGCTTAAGCGTCAGGGTCAATGAGCAGTTCTTC. It specifies CASSLSVRVNEQFF.